This T cell receptor beta chain was obtained from a study of radiation and T cells in renal cell carcinoma. Noted time point: blood 4 weeks post-SBRT, at nephrectomy. Treatment here: 15 Gy SBRT to primary tumor, nephrectomy 4 weeks later. Profiled with immunoSEQ multiplex PCR; TCRdb holds only in-frame clones, not every one. The table has about 78,000 clones, roughly nine tenths seen once. CDR3 length equals 15 residues. Unmatched junction bases numbered 13, after V lost 7 bases and J lost 3 bases. Germline V lookup: CDR1 SGHNT, CDR2 YYREEE (reference sequence). The specimen comprised blood, sampled from a patient whose treatment included radiotherapy and nephrectomy. The V and J genes are TRBV5-4 and TRBJ2-7; the match to TRBD2 covers 7 bases. The TCR comes from a woman aged 70-85 years with renal cell carcinoma. CDR3 coding DNA: TGTGCCAGCGCCGGCGGGGTAGCGGGCCACTACGAGCAGTACTTC. It codes for CASAGGVAGHYEQYF.